The clone carrying this T cell receptor beta chain was counted once. Its antigen is currently unknown. A much larger clone lies a single base off, so this may be a read error. Germline V gives CDR1 MNHEY, CDR2 SVGEGT. V trimming: 11 bases; J trimming: 12 bases; junction bases outside the gene matches: 14. This CDR3 has 12 residues. These data belong to a study of Graves' ophthalmopathy and Graves' hyperthyroidism. Notes on the study in general: Stable hyperthyroidism and ophthalmopathy were told apart by a 13-signature model, which achieved around 88% sensitivity and roughly 80% specificity. Clonotypes were expanded in thyroid at above 0.001 frequency, and most also appeared in blood.

Moderately to severely active ophthalmopathy under 3 months, CAS at least 3, NOSPECS at least 4. The diagnosis was founded upon clinical symptoms, serum thyroxine, TRAb, thyroid ultrasound and orbital computed tomography. Scientists amplified the TCR beta CDR3 regions from RNA transcripts. After a first-round RT-PCR with HTBI primers, a second-round multiplex PCR was run. Each CDR3 protein gets one entry after TCRdb re-called the multiplex PCR reads with MiXCR. The profile shows about 480,000 distinct CDR3 sequences, around 15% of them singletons. What was sequenced was blood. The gene calls are TRBV6-2 or TRBV6-3 and TRBJ1-1, with 8 bases lining up with TRBD1. The source of this sequence is a woman in her 30s with Graves' ophthalmopathy. CDR3 sequence (DNA): TGTGCCTGTGGACGGGGGACAGGAGAATCTTTCTTT. Protein: CACGRGTGESFF.